This T cell receptor (beta chain) was captured by sequencing in a study of vaccination and CD4 T cells after COVID-19. Notes on the study in general: Convalescent patients had a median 86.3% of post-vaccine SARS-CoV-2-reactive clones that were detected only after vaccination, not before it.

The length of the CDR3 is 15 residues. V dropped 6 bases and J dropped 1; count of bases not matched to a gene: 2. Germline CDR1 reads SNHLY; CDR2 reads FYNNEI. This clonotype was observed a handful of times. The antigen is unknown. The assay that was used to sequence DNA from cultured CD4+ T cells was the Oncomine TCR Beta short-read assay. In TCRdb, the PCR reads were re-called with MiXCR into one record per CDR3 protein. Of 9,000 to 13,000 distinct CDR3 sequences listed, 40% to 55% are singletons. This sample's treatment: 10-day PBMC culture with coronavirus spike peptide pools or control peptides (ViraFEST assay). The dates of positive PCR tests extended from March through December 2020 and came before the US Alpha, Beta and Delta variants.

V usage is TRBV2 and J usage is TRBJ1-6; 8 positions match TRBD1. This TCR derives from a human donor who had recovered from COVID-19. Sequenced material: CD4+ T cells from blood, cultured in vitro. The CDR3 nucleotides read TGTGCCAGCAGGGACAGGGCGTCCTATAATTCACCCCTCCACTTT. It codes for CASRDRASYNSPLHF.